Sequencing of this T cell receptor (beta chain) was carried out in a study of spatial heterogeneity in lung cancer. Overall study: Raw-read counts averaged over ten per unique TCR and UMI combination.

This clonotype was recorded at least ten times. Its antigen is unidentified. V dropped 3 bases and J dropped 1; count of bases not matched to a gene: 4. Germline V gene data show CDR1 as SQVTM and CDR2 as ANQGSEA. CDR3 length: 14 residues. Time point specified: sample taken at primary tumor resection. No cell sorting; template was whole RNA from tumor, lung tissue or PBMC. General study results and limits: The appearance of ubiquitous expanded tumor TCRs in blood was greater at resection than follow-up.

Unique molecular identifiers tagged every individual TCR cDNA molecule. MiXCR, run by TCRdb on the 5' RACE reads, gives a single entry per CDR3 protein. The sample consists of about 22,000 distinct CDR3 sequences, about 4.3% of them appearing once. The sequences come from PBMCs, collected at surgery. The chain links TRBV29-1 to TRBJ2-3, with TRBD1 matching over 7 bases. This clonotype was sampled from a male donor with early-stage non-small cell lung cancer. The CDR3 nucleotides are TGCAGCGTTGAGGCCGGGACAGGCACAGATACGCAGTATTTT. Translation gives CSVEAGTGTDTQYF.